One sample yielded the 16 T cell receptor beta chains listed below, sequenced in a study of blood T cell repertoires in COVID-19. Assay: immunoSEQ multiplex PCR; the TCRdb copy retains only in-frame clones and omits some. The repertoire holds more than 200,000 clones, with around nine tenths as singletons. Sequencing was done on a sample of peripheral blood. These receptors all come from a man under 40 with active or convalescent COVID-19.

This chain links TRBV4-3 with TRBJ2-2; 10 positions match TRBD1. V lost 3 bases and J lost 6; bases outside the gene matches: 16. The CDR3 covers 19 residues. The V gene's germline CDR1 is LGHNA and CDR2 YSLEER. CDR3 bases: TGCGCCAGCAGCCACGAAATTCGAGTGGGGACAGGGGTGGCCGGGGAGCTGTTTTTT. Translated: CASSHEIRVGTGVAGELFF.

The chain combines TRBV10-3 with TRBJ1-6; no clear D gene. Trimming stripped 2 bases from V and 0 bases from J, with 14 bases between. Germline assignment: CDR1 ENHRY and CDR2 SYGVKD. The length of the CDR3 is 18 residues. DNA for the CDR3: TGTGCCATCAGTGAGCCCCCGCAGGCCGGCTCCTATAATTCACCCCTCCACTTT. Protein: CAISEPPQAGSYNSPLHF.

This clone showed up just a few times. A junction boundary mismatches the germline segment, possibly from a read error. The chain is built from TRBV11-2 and TRBJ2-1; D not certain. Germline-derived CDR1 and CDR2 are SGHAT and FQNNGV. The CDR3 totals 12 residues. CDR3 DNA: TGTGCCAGCAGCTACTCCAACAATGAGCAGTTCTTC. It is translated as CASSYSNNEQFF.

The chain uses TRBV6-5 and TRBJ2-7, with 10 positions matching TRBD1. The CDR3 runs 12 residues. V lost 11 bases and J lost 3; bases outside the gene matches: 4. The V gene's germline CDR1 is MNHEY and CDR2 SVGAGI. The CDR3 coding sequence is TGTGCCGTTGGACAGGGGGACTACGAGCAGTACTTC. Residues: CAVGQGDYEQYF.

This clone was detected only a few times. CDR3: CASSKDSGQGSNQPQHF. CDR3 in DNA: TGTGCCAGCAGCAAAGATTCGGGACAGGGGAGCAATCAGCCCCAGCATTTT. The chain links TRBV21-1 to TRBJ1-5; the D call of TRBD1 is as the table states it, not checked on the DNA. TRBV21-1 is tagged as a pseudogene. The CDR3 spans 17 residues.

This clone was found a few times. The J gene is TRBJ2-7, the V gene TRBV6-4, with 10 bases that match TRBD2. The CDR3 extends over 16 amino acids. Unmatched junction bases numbered 13, after V lost 8 bases and J lost 3 bases. CDR1 MRHNA and CDR2 SNTAGT come from the germline V gene. The CDR3 spells CASLLSSGGFSYEQYF. In nucleotides, the CDR3 is TGTGCCAGCCTCCTCTCTAGCGGGGGATTCAGCTACGAGCAGTACTTC.

The V call is TRBV2, the J call TRBJ1-2; the match to TRBD1 covers 7 bases. CDR3 length: 13 residues. Germline assignment: CDR1 SNHLY and CDR2 FYNNEI. V lost 3 bases, J lost 6 bases, and 4 bases stayed unmatched. The CDR3 here is CASSETGMNGYTF. CDR3 sequence (DNA): TGTGCCAGCAGTGAGACAGGGATGAATGGCTACACCTTC.

The chain couples TRBV4-2 to TRBJ1-2; 10 positions match TRBD1. CDR1 is LGHNA and CDR2 is YNFKEQ in the germline V gene. The CDR3 sequence is 17 residues long. Germline trimming cut 0 bases from V and 5 bases from J; bases unmatched to any gene: 9. The CDR3 loop reads CASSQEIGTGAWYGYTF. The CDR3, as DNA: TGTGCCAGCAGCCAAGAAATAGGGACAGGGGCTTGGTATGGCTACACCTTC.

The rearrangement links TRBV6-5 to TRBJ1-4, with D tentatively TRBD1 (6 bases). Trimming left V 5 bases short and J 3 bases short, with 13 bases between. CDR3 length: 15 amino acids. The germline gives CDR1 MNHEY, CDR2 SVGAGI. CDR3 nucleotides: TGTGCCAGCAGTCCTACAGGGCGGGCTAATGAAAAACTGTTTTTT. Translation gives CASSPTGRANEKLFF.

This clone was recorded once. The chain combines TRBV6-2 or TRBV6-3 with TRBJ1-5, with D perhaps matching TRBD1 (5 bases). The CDR3 consists of 13 residues. The germline CDR1 and CDR2 sequences are MNHEY and SVGEGT. Trimming stripped 4 bases from V and 7 bases from J, with 11 bases between. CDR3 protein: CASSLSRAQPQHF. DNA for the CDR3: TGTGCCAGCAGTTTGAGCAGGGCACAGCCCCAGCATTTT.

The chain couples TRBV24-1 to TRBJ2-5; TRBD1 is a possible D gene (5 bases). V dropped 1 base and J dropped 3 bases, with 14 bases sitting between them. The germline V gene encodes CDR1 KGHDR and CDR2 SFDVKD. The CDR3 runs 16 residues. Here the CDR3 reads CATSDFLSGLEETQYF. The CDR3 DNA reads TGTGCCACCAGTGATTTTCTTTCAGGGCTCGAAGAGACCCAGTACTTC.

This clone was recorded once. The V call is TRBV11-2, the J call TRBJ2-5; TRBD2 matches 12 bases. The CDR3 has 14 residues. V lost 7 bases and J lost 6; bases outside the gene matches: 6. Germline V gene sequence: CDR1 SGHAT, CDR2 FQNNGV. Here the CDR3 DNA reads TGTGCCAGCACAAAACTAGCGGGGGGACAGACCCAGTACTTC. Encoded protein: CASTKLAGGQTQYF.

The table lists this clone with a count of one. The rearrangement links TRBV9 to TRBJ2-1; 7 bases fit TRBD2. Trimming at V came to 3 bases and at J to 7 bases, leaving 7 bases not matched to a gene. Germline CDR1 is SGDLS and CDR2 is YYNGEE. The CDR3 sequence is 14 residues long. CDR3 protein: CASSASGEGNEQFF. The CDR3 DNA reads TGTGCCAGCAGCGCCAGCGGGGAGGGGAATGAGCAGTTCTTC.

The V and J genes are TRBV30 and TRBJ1-1; D possibly corresponds to TRBD1 (6 bases). The V and J ends lost 3 bases and 0 bases respectively, with 14 bases between them. The length of the CDR3 is 15 residues. Germline V gene sequence: CDR1 GTSNPN, CDR2 SVGIG (reference sequence). The chain's CDR3 is CAWSDLGGVNTEAFF. The CDR3 coding sequence is TGTGCCTGGAGCGATCTAGGGGGGGTGAACACTGAAGCTTTCTTT.

The CDR3, as DNA: TGTGCCAGCAGCTTAGCTCCAACTCGACATGACAGGGGGTATGGCTACACCTTC. Protein: CASSLAPTRHDRGYGYTF. The chain has TRBV11-2 and TRBJ1-2; TRBD1 agrees at 9 bases. This CDR3 has 18 residues. CDR1 SGHAT and CDR2 FQNNGV come from the germline V gene. V trimming: 1 base; J trimming: 5 bases; junction bases outside the gene matches: 14.

V and J are TRBV25-1 and TRBJ1-2; D call uncertain. The CDR3 covers 12 residues. The germline CDR1 and CDR2 sequences are MGHDK and SYGVNS. Trimming stripped 6 bases from V and 7 bases from J, with 12 bases between. The CDR3 DNA sequence: TGTGCCAGCAGGGAGGCAGAGAGTGGCTACACCTTC. It yields the protein CASREAESGYTF.